This TCR beta chain came from a study of blood T cell repertoires in COVID-19 (dated by TCRdb to the early 2020s). The study in broad terms: Collaborator samples came from the United States, Italy and Spain and covered acute and convalescent phases of COVID-19. The prospective study material was composed of cDNA or gDNA derived from T cells, B-cell-depleted T cells, or PBMCs. The dataset comprised deeply sampled blood TCRbeta repertoires from subjects exposed to, actively infected with, or recovered from COVID-19. The repertoires were released in a freely available public database intended as a resource for research on the immune response to SARS-CoV-2. Samples came from the ongoing ImmuneRACE study (first 160 participants) plus 1,254 subjects from 6 global collaborators. Nearly every sample came with metadata listing a de-identified subject ID, COVID-19 status, age in years and sex. Where available, HLA class I and class II types were obtained from metadata supplied by the sample provider rather than from assay-based typing.

As regards this clone: Its specific antigen is unknown. It has no much larger one-base neighbor in the sample; base qualities were not kept.

TCRbeta CDR3 regions were amplified from genomic DNA by means of the immunoSEQ Assay, a bias-controlled multiplex PCR. Turning to the authors' computational methods: The number of nucleated cells in each sample was estimated from the amplification of reference gene primers within the assay. Sequence reads were collapsed and filtered to measure the absolute abundance of every unique TCRbeta CDR3 rearrangement. Productive Simpson clonality was computed per sample as the square root of Simpson's diversity index over productive rearrangements. The clones in this table, taken by TCRdb from immuneACCESS, are in-frame only. Not every clone is retained; where verified, under half of the shortfall comes from an unresolved V gene, and the cause of the rest is unknown. For V, J and clone size, that table is used; D and trimming come from the DNA. Across this sample there are more than 110,000 clones, with about 80% seen only once. The ten most abundant clones make up around 3.2% of the sample.

Enrolling through a virtual design, the prospective study's participants ranged in age from roughly 18 to 89 years and lived across roughly 23 United States geographic areas. In the prospective study, cohorts were assigned on the basis of participant-reported clinical history obtained from a screening survey and a study questionnaire. Recovered participants in ImmuneRACE Cohort 3 were defined as having two consecutive negative NP/OP PCR tests, clearance from a healthcare professional, or resolution of symptoms. In the prospective study, mobile phlebotomists collected whole blood, serum and a nasopharyngeal or oropharyngeal swab from each participant. Additional blood draws and questionnaires over an approximately two-month period could optionally be provided by prospective study participants. Before DNA extraction, prospective study blood samples were shipped either frozen or at room temperature.

What the study reported, not specific to this receptor: The quantity of clinical and demographic metadata differed by source and by participant and was supplied without curation.

Per the germline V gene (reference sequence), LNHDA is the CDR1 and SQIVND is the CDR2. There are 18 amino acids in the CDR3, from cysteine to phenylalanine inclusive. The read is trimmed to its CDR3 DNA, 54 bases read in frame from base 1. After removal of 3 bases from V and 5 bases from J, the junction retains 12 bases not matched to a gene. The sequenced material came from PBMCs or T cells enriched from blood (not recorded which). This receptor was obtained from a woman between 50 and 59 years old who had recovered from COVID-19. Recombination connected TRBV19 to TRBJ2-5; the junction holds 13 bases that match TRBD2. The DNA is as follows: TGTGCCAGTAGTATGCAACTAGCGGGGGGGCAGTATTTGGAGACCCAGTACTTC. Translated, this gives CASSMQLAGGQYLETQYF. Reference TRBV19 and TRBJ2-5 proteins supply the regions before and after the CDR3; the full variable domain is: DGGITQSPKYLFRKEGQNVTLSCEQNLNHDAMYWYRQDPGQGLRLIYYSQIVNDFQKGDIAEGYSVSREKKESFPLTVTSAQKNPTAFYLCASSMQLAGGQYLETQYFGPGTRLLVL.